What follows is one T cell receptor (beta chain) and its context. Libraries were prepared by immunoSEQ multiplex PCR; TCRdb keeps only in-frame clonotypes and omits some of them. The sample yields 150,000 to 200,000 clones, roughly four fifths seen once. These data originate in a study of blood T cell repertoires in COVID-19. Germline V gene data show CDR1 as SGDLS and CDR2 as YYNGEE. Trimming left V 4 bases short and J 0 bases short, with 7 bases between. This CDR3 contains 14 residues. The specimen sequenced was peripheral blood. The chain is built from TRBV9 and TRBJ1-4; no clear D. The clonotype was recovered from a woman over 75 with acute or convalescent COVID-19. The CDR3 DNA follows: TGTGCCAGCAGCTCTCCTGCAACTAATGAAAAACTGTTTTTT. Translated: CASSSPATNEKLFF.